Given below is one T cell receptor (beta chain) in context. The source of the sample is a study of T cell responses to AZD1222 COVID-19 vaccine. Trimming removed 1 base from V and 1 base from J, with 11 bases in between. The germline V gene encodes CDR1 SGHTA and CDR2 FQGNSA. The CDR3 has 16 residues. TCRdb's copy holds only in-frame clones and misses some; the assay was immunoSEQ multiplex PCR. The table has about 110,000 clones, around nine tenths seen once. This sample comprised peripheral blood, obtained 28 days after the second AZD1222 dose. The TCR originated in an adult who received the AZD1222 COVID-19 vaccine. V gene TRBV7-2 combines with J gene TRBJ1-5; unclear D gene. The CDR3 DNA sequence: TGTGCCAGCAGCTTAGTCGGCGGCAACAGCAATCAGCCCCAGCATTTT. It encodes CASSLVGGNSNQPQHF.